The clone carrying this T cell receptor (beta chain) turned up a few times. This study enrolled people aged about 18 to 100 from roughly 22 US geographic areas. The data derive from a study of blood T cell repertoires in COVID-19. Profiled with immunoSEQ multiplex PCR; TCRdb holds only in-frame clones, not every one. This sample has approximately 170,000 clones, with around 80% found just once. The germline V gene encodes CDR1 LNHDA and CDR2 SQIVND (reference sequence). After removal of 10 bases from V and 4 bases from J, the junction contained 9 bases not matched to a gene. The CDR3 consists of 14 residues.

The chain recombines TRBV19 with TRBJ1-1, with 10 bases identical to TRBD1. This clonotype was obtained from a woman between 50 and 59 years old in a cohort exposed to, infected with or recovered from COVID-19 (not recorded which). Input material: PBMCs or T cells enriched from blood (not recorded which). The DNA of the CDR3 is TGTGCCACGAGACAGGGGGCCTATGGCACTGAAGCTTTCTTT. It specifies CATRQGAYGTEAFF.